This T cell receptor beta chain was sequenced during a study of blood T cell repertoires in COVID-19. Across the study: The analysed material was cDNA or gDNA that came from T cells, B-cell-depleted T cells, or PBMCs.

This table comes from immunoSEQ multiplex PCR, and its TCRdb copy is limited to in-frame clones, with some not included. Of 200,000 to 300,000 clones in the sample, around 84% are singletons; the top ten hold over 4%. CDR1 is MNHEY and CDR2 is SMNVEV in the germline V gene (reference sequence). CDR3 length equals 15 residues. Germline trimming cut 4 bases from V and 2 bases from J; bases unmatched to any gene: 8. This TCR was recovered from a woman aged 60 to 75 with COVID-19, enrolled during active disease. The genes are TRBV27 and TRBJ2-7; 7 bases line up with TRBD2. The sample consisted of peripheral blood. CDR3 sequence (DNA): TGTGCCAGCAGTTCCCCAAAGCGGGGAACCTACGAGCAGTACTTC. It yields the protein CASSSPKRGTYEQYF.